This is a list of T cell receptor beta chains from one sample in a study of T cell responses to AZD1222 COVID-19 vaccine. Clones were sequenced by immunoSEQ multiplex PCR, and TCRdb holds only the in-frame ones, with some missing. Of 150,000 to 200,000 clones detected, 80% to 90% appear once; the ten largest clones hold 6.1%. Sample: peripheral blood, taken on day 0 of AZD1222 vaccination. The receptors originated from an adult in good health. Both conserved end residues are part of each CDR3. Each record gives: CDR3 DNA, CDR3 protein, D gene, clone size, CDR3 length, J gene, V gene. The D gene is left open where the match is weak. Part of the rows lack a size; the others show once, few, many or a class for expanded clones.

TGTGCCAGCACCCGTTCCCACGGCAGAAATGAAAAACTGTTTTTT	CASTRSHGRNEKLFF	-	-	15	TRBJ1-4	TRBV25-1
TGTGCCAGCAGCCAAGATCTCGTGAGTACGTCTGGGGCCAACGTCCTGACTTTC	CASSQDLVSTSGANVLTF	-	-	18	TRBJ2-6	TRBV4-2
TGTGCCAGCAGCGAGGGGGCGGCCAGCCAGGAGACCCAGTACTTC	CASSEGAASQETQYF	TRBD1	-	15	TRBJ2-5	TRBV9
TGTGCCAGCAGTTTTACCCTAGGGGGGCCGGATGAAAAACTGTTTTTT	CASSFTLGGPDEKLFF	-	-	16	TRBJ1-4	TRBV27
TGTGCCATCAAGGGGTCCCACAGGGTTACATACAATGAGCAGTTCTTC	CAIKGSHRVTYNEQFF	-	-	16	TRBJ2-1	TRBV28
TGTGCCAGCAGCCAGGAGGTCTTAAATTCACCCCTCCACTTT	CASSQEVLNSPLHF	-	-	14	TRBJ1-6	TRBV7-2
TGCGCCAGCAGCAGGGAGGCAGGCGTTAATCAGCCCCAGCATTTT	CASSREAGVNQPQHF	-	-	15	TRBJ1-5	TRBV5-1
TGTGCCAGCCTCCCAGCATATAGCAATCAGCCCCAGCATTTT	CASLPAYSNQPQHF	-	-	14	TRBJ1-5	TRBV28
TGTGCCAGCACCTTGGGGGGACGATTTTTCACCGGGGAGCTGTTTTTT	CASTLGGRFFTGELFF	-	-	16	TRBJ2-2	TRBV5-4
TGTGCCACCAGCAGAGATGTCACCACCTATGGCTACACCTTC	CATSRDVTTYGYTF	-	-	14	TRBJ1-2	TRBV15
TGCGCCAGCAGCTTGGACGGGGGACAGGCAGATACGCAGTATTTT	CASSLDGGQADTQYF	TRBD1	-	15	TRBJ2-3	TRBV5-1
TGTGCCAGCAGCCCGGACAGAGTGTACGACGAGCAGTACTTC	CASSPDRVYDEQYF	-	-	14	TRBJ2-7	TRBV7-9
TGTGCCAGCAGTACTGATCGGGGGTCGGGCAATCAGCCCCAGCATTTT	CASSTDRGSGNQPQHF	-	-	16	TRBJ1-5	TRBV6-6
TGTGCCAGTAGAAGGGACAGAAGCTCTGGAAACACCATATATTTT	CASRRDRSSGNTIYF	TRBD1	-	15	TRBJ1-3	TRBV19
TGTGCCAGCAGTTTAGTTCTCCTAGCGGGAGCTAGCTACAATGAGCAGTTCTTC	CASSLVLLAGASYNEQFF	TRBD2	-	18	TRBJ2-1	TRBV27
TGTGCCAGCAGTGACCCGGGGAGGAAAACTGGGGCCAACGTCCTGACTTTC	CASSDPGRKTGANVLTF	-	few	17	TRBJ2-6	TRBV28
TGTGCCATCAGTGAGTCGGCGGCTTTTTTGGGCGAGCAGTACTTC	CAISESAAFLGEQYF	-	-	15	TRBJ2-7	TRBV10-3
TGTGCCAGCAGCGTAGCGGAGCGACAGAGCTCTGGAAACACCATATATTTT	CASSVAERQSSGNTIYF	-	-	17	TRBJ1-3	TRBV9
TGTGCCTGGGGGAACAGGGTAAATAGGAATCAGCCCCAGCATTTT	CAWGNRVNRNQPQHF	-	-	15	TRBJ1-5	TRBV30
TGTGCCAGCAGCTTCGAACCACAAGAGACCCAGTACTTC	CASSFEPQETQYF	-	few	13	TRBJ2-5	TRBV5-6
TGTGCCACCGGTGGCCAAGGGGGGACCGGGGAGCTGTTTTTT	CATGGQGGTGELFF	-	-	14	TRBJ2-2	TRBV24-1
TGTGCCAGCAGTACTTCCGGGACAGGGTCTTGGGAGCAGTACTTC	CASSTSGTGSWEQYF	TRBD1	-	15	TRBJ2-7	TRBV28
TGTGCCAGCAGCAATCGTGGGCAGGGCGAGACCCAGTACTTC	CASSNRGQGETQYF	-	-	14	TRBJ2-5	TRBV5-4
TGTGCCAGCAGAAGTCGCTCCCAATCGGTAAACACTGAAGCTTTCTTT	CASRSRSQSVNTEAFF	-	-	16	TRBJ1-1	TRBV11-2
TGTGCCACCGCCGGGACACCTCAAGAGACCCAGTACTTC	CATAGTPQETQYF	-	-	13	TRBJ2-5	TRBV24-1
TGCGCCAGCAGCCCAGCGGGAGGGCCGTTGAATGAGCAGTTCTTC	CASSPAGGPLNEQFF	TRBD2	-	15	TRBJ2-1	TRBV4-3
TGTGCCAGCTCACCGTCGACAGGGAATACTGAAGCTTTCTTT	CASSPSTGNTEAFF	TRBD1	once	14	TRBJ1-1	TRBV18
TGTGCCAGCAGTCCCCCCGGGACAGGGACCTACGAGCAGTACTTC	CASSPPGTGTYEQYF	TRBD1	-	15	TRBJ2-7	TRBV28